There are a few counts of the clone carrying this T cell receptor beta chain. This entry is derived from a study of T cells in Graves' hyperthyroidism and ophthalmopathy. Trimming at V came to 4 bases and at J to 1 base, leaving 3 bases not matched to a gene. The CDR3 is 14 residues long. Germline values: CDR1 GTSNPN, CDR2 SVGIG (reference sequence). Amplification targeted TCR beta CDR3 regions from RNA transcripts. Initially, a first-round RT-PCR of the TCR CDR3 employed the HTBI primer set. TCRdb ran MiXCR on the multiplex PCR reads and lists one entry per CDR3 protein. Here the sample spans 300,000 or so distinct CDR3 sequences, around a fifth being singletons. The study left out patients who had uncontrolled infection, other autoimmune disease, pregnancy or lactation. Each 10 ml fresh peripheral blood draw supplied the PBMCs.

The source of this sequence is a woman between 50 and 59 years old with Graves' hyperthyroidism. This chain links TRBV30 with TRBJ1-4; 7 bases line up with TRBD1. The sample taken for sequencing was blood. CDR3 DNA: TGTGCCTGGAACCAGGGGGTAACTAATGAAAAACTGTTTTTT. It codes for CAWNQGVTNEKLFF. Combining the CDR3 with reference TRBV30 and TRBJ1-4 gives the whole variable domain SQTIHQWPATLVQPVGSPLSLECTVEGTSNPNLYWYRQAAGRGLQLLFYSVGIGQISSEVPQNLSASRPQDRQFILSSKKLLLSDSGFYLCAWNQGVTNEKLFFGSGTQLSVL.